The next 3 T cell receptor beta chains were all read from a single sample in a study of T cells expressing NK-cell markers. After re-calling the 5' RACE reads, TCRdb lists one entry per CDR3 protein, DNA absent. Its clone listing holds 400,000 to 450,000 distinct CDR3 sequences. The sample taken for sequencing was blood T cells: a sorted CD56 or NKG2C T cell subset, CD4+ or CD8+ T cells, or bulk PBMC T cells (not recorded which). These TCRs come from a woman aged 18-70 years in good health.

The V call is TRBV6-5, the J call TRBJ1-1; TCRdb's assignment of TRBD1 cannot be checked, as there is no DNA. CDR3 length equals 17 residues. CDR1 MNHEY and CDR2 SVGAGI come from the germline V gene. This chain's CDR3 is CASSSPNRVSLNTEAFF.

The chain is built from TRBV5-1 and TRBJ2-5. CDR3 size: 14 residues. CDR1 and CDR2 from the germline V gene are SGHRS and YFSETQ. This CDR3 is CASSLSGGTETQYF.

The chain combines TRBV20-1 with TRBJ2-1; TCRdb's assignment of TRBD2 cannot be checked, as there is no DNA. The CDR3 consists of 13 residues. Per germline, CDR1 DFQATT and CDR2 SNEGSKA (reference sequence). The CDR3 region is CSAPGGPYNEQFF.